This record covers a single T cell receptor beta chain. Its antigen remains unidentified. This sample is drawn from a study of post-analysis software for immune sequencing data. Study background: Included courses were relapsing-remitting and secondary progressive multiple sclerosis; progressive-relapsing multiple sclerosis was also included. Whole-study results and caveats: F measure clustering grouped samples strongly by preparation batch. Those with multiple sclerosis, the patient group, showed significantly lower normalized Chao1 diversity than controls.

Unique molecular identifiers featured in each of the TCR beta cDNA libraries. With about 0.95 to 11 million T cells as the source, 540,000 or so cDNA molecules resulted. Each CDR3 protein gets one entry after TCRdb re-called the PCR reads with MiXCR. The data hold some 700,000 distinct CDR3 sequences, with approximately 60% observed a single time. The TCR sequence derives from a girl aged 2-10 years with multiple sclerosis. Material: blood.

CDR3 DNA: TGTGCCAGCAGTGAAGGCGGTTCCGGACTAGCGAGCTACGAGCAGTACTTC. Residues: CASSEGGSGLASYEQYF. The chain is built from TRBV2 and TRBJ2-7, with 9 bases matching TRBD2. There are 17 residues in the CDR3. The V and J ends lost 1 base and 3 bases, in that order; junction bases with no gene match: 10. CDR1 SNHLY and CDR2 FYNNEI come from the germline V gene.